The present TCR beta chain was sequenced within a study of identical twins. Broader study findings: Potential partial confounding of zero-insertion analyses by invariant MAIT and iNKT cells was noted. Clonotypes of the beta chain that were abundant in cord blood carried fewer insertions (memory repertoires showed none).

This clonotype has just a few counts. The antigen is not known. The CDR3 contains 14 residues. The ends were cut back, 0 bases at V and 8 bases at J, with 12 bases in the middle. From germline, CDR1 is SGHRS and CDR2 YFSETQ. TCRdb re-analysed the 5' RACE reads in MiXCR, keeping a single row per CDR3 protein. The data contain around 280,000 distinct CDR3 sequences, approximately 8% of them seen just once; the ten biggest clones take up 2.1%. The same sample was also used in a study of yellow fever vaccine responses in identical twins. From that second work: Vaccine-induced T cell responses in twins were reportedly observed to appear partly convergent, partly personalized.

Material for sequencing was memory (CD45RO+) T cells sorted from blood. This TCR was recovered from a woman aged 18-30 years in good health. The chain uses TRBV5-1 and TRBJ2-1; D gene uncertain. The CDR3 spells CASSLEVSFDEQFF. CDR3 nucleotide sequence: TGCGCCAGCAGCTTGGAGGTTAGTTTCGATGAGCAGTTCTTC.